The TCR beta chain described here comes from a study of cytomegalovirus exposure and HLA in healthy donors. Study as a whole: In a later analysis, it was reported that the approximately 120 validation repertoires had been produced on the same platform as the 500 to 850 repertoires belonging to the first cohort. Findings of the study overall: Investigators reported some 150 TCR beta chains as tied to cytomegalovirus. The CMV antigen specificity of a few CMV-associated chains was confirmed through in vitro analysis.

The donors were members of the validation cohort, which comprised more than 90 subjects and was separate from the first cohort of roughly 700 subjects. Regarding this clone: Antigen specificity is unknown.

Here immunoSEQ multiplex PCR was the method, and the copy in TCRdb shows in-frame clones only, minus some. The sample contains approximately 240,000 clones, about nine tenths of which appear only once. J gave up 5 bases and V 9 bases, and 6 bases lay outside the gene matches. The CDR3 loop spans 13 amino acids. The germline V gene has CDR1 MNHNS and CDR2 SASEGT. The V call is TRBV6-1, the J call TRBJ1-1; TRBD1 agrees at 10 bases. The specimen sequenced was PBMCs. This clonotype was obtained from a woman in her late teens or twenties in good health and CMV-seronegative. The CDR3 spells CASDRGLETEAFF. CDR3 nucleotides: TGTGCCAGTGACAGGGGGCTAGAAACTGAAGCTTTCTTT.